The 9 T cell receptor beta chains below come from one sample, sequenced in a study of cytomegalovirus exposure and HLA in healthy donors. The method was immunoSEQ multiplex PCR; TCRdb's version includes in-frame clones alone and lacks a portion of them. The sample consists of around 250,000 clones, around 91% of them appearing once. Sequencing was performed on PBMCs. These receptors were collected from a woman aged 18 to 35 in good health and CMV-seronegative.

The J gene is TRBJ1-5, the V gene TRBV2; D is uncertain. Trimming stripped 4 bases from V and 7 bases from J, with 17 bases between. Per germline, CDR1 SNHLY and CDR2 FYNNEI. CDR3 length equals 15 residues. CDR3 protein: CASSGIRGYNQPQHF. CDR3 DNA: TGTGCCAGCAGTGGAATACGGGGTTATAACCAGCCCCAGCATTTT.

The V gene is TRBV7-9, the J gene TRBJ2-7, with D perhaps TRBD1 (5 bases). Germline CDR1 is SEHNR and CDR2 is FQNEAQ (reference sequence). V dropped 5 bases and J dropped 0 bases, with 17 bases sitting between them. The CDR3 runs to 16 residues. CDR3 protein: CASSRTFGQGSYEQYF. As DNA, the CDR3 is TGTGCCAGCAGCCGTACCTTCGGCCAGGGCTCCTACGAGCAGTACTTC.

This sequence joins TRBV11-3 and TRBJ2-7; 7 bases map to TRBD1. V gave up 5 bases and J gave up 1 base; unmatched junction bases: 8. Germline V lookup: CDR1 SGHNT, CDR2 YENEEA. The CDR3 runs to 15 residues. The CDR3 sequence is CASSRDRDSSYEQYF. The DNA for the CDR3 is TGTGCCAGCAGCAGAGACAGGGACAGTTCCTACGAGCAGTACTTC. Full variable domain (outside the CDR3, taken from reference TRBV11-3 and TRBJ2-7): EAGVVQSPRYKIIEKKQPVAFWCNPISGHNTLYWYLQNLGQGPELLIRYENEEAVDDSQLPKDRFSAERLKGVDSTLKIQPAELGDSAVYLCASSRDRDSSYEQYFGPGTRLTVT.

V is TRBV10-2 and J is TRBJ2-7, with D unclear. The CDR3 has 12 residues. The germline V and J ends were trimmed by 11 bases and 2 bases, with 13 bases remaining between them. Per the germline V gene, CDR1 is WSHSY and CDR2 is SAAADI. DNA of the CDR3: TGCGCCGCAGGCGCAATAGCCTACGAGCAGTACTTC. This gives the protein CAAGAIAYEQYF.

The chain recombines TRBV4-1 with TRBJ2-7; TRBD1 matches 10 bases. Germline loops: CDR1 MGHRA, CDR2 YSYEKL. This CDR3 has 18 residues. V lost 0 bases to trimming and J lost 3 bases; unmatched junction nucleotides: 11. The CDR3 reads CASSQDGTDRGIIYEQYV. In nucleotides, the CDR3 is TGCGCCAGCAGCCAAGATGGGACGGACAGGGGGATAATCTACGAGCAGTACGTC.

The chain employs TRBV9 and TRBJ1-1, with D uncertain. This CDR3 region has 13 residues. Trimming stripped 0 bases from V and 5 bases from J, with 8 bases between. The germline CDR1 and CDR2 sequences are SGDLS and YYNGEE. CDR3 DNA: TGTGCCAGCAGCGTAGGTCGGGAGACTGAAGCTTTCTTT. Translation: CASSVGRETEAFF.

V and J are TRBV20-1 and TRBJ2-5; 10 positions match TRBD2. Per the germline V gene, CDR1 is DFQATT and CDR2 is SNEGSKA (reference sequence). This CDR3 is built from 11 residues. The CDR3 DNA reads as TGCAGAGCGGGGGGGCGAGAGACCCAGTACTTC. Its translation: CRAGGRETQYF.

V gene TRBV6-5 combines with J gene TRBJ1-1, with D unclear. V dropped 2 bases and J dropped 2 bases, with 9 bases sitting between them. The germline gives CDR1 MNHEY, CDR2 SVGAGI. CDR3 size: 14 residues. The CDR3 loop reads CASSYIGSNTEAFF. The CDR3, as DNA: TGTGCCAGCAGTTACATTGGCTCAAACACTGAAGCTTTCTTT.

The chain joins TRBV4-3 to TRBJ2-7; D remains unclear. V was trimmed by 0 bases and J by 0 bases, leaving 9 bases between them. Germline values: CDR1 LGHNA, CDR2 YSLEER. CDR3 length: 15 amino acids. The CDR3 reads CASSQENLGSYEQYF. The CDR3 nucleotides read TGCGCCAGCAGCCAAGAAAACCTAGGCTCCTACGAGCAGTACTTC.